What follows are 28 T cell receptor beta chains derived from one specimen sequenced in a study of early T cells in non-severe SARS-CoV-2 infection. TCRdb re-derived calls from the 5' RACE reads in MiXCR, one entry per CDR3 protein. The repertoire holds some 22,000 distinct CDR3 sequences, with 4% to 4.5% as singletons. Material: whole blood. The receptors come from an adult who was a healthcare worker with PCR-confirmed SARS-CoV-2 infection or an uninfected control (not recorded which).

This clonotype has ten or more counts. This rearrangement joins TRBV6-5 to TRBJ1-6, with D perhaps matching TRBD1 (5 bases). Germline CDR1 reads MNHEY; CDR2 reads SVGAGI. The CDR3 is 15 residues long. The ends were cut back, 0 bases at V and 13 bases at J, with 16 bases in the middle. The CDR3 loop is CASSYSGRVGGPLHF. The CDR3 DNA reads as TGTGCCAGCAGTTACTCGGGCAGGGTTGGGGGGCCCCTCCACTTT.

Relative to its sample, this clonotype is medium-sized (0.01 to 0.1%). V and J are TRBV20-1 and TRBJ1-2; D not certain. The V and J ends lost 0 bases and 0 bases respectively, with 11 bases between them. Germline V gene data show CDR1 as DFQATT and CDR2 as SNEGSKA (reference sequence). CDR3 length equals 15 residues. The CDR3 here is CSARDPSEANYGYTF. DNA for the CDR3: TGCAGTGCTAGAGATCCTTCCGAAGCTAACTATGGCTACACCTTC.

This clonotype has at least ten counts. This chain uses TRBV7-3 with TRBJ2-2; D is unresolved. The CDR3 is made up of 13 amino acids. CDR1 and CDR2 (germline): SGHTA, FQGTGA. V dropped 2 bases and J dropped 3 bases, with 4 bases sitting between them. Written as DNA, the CDR3 is TGTGCCAGCAGCTTAGTGGACACCGGGGAGCTGTTTTTT. Protein sequence: CASSLVDTGELFF.

The CDR3 spells CATGGGRDSSYEQYF. CDR3 DNA: TGTGCCACCGGGGGAGGCCGGGACAGCTCCTACGAGCAGTACTTC. V usage is TRBV9 and J usage is TRBJ2-7; D is perhaps TRBD1 (7 bases). The CDR3 runs 15 residues. Per the germline V gene, CDR1 is SGDLS and CDR2 is YYNGEE. V lost 9 bases and J 0 bases, leaving 19 bases between the germline ends. Complete variable domain (other parts from reference TRBV9 and TRBJ2-7): DSGVTQTPKHLITATGQRVTLRCSPRSGDLSVYWYQQSLDQGLQFLIQYYNGEERAKGNILERFSAQQFPDLHSELNLSSLELGDSALYFCATGGGRDSSYEQYFGPGTRLTVT.

The rearrangement links TRBV5-5 to TRBJ1-6; D ambiguous. Trimming stripped 3 bases from V and 9 bases from J, with 7 bases between. The germline V gene encodes CDR1 SGHKS and CDR2 YYEKEE (reference sequence). The CDR3 extends over 12 amino acids. CDR3 coding DNA: TGTGCCAGCAGCTGGGCCGCTTCACCCCTCCACTTT. Encoded protein: CASSWAASPLHF.

This clonotype was counted ten times or more. The chain uses TRBV7-9 and TRBJ1-2; no definite D call. V gave up 0 bases and J gave up 8 bases, with 10 bases separating them. The CDR3 spans 13 residues. The germline CDR1 and CDR2 sequences are SEHNR and FQNEAQ (reference sequence). The CDR3 spells CASSLAGPSGYTF. The CDR3 coding sequence is TGTGCCAGCAGCTTAGCAGGGCCGAGCGGCTACACCTTC.

This clonotype was counted many times. V usage is TRBV3-1 and J usage is TRBJ2-2, with a weak D call TRBD1 (5 bases). V lost 4 bases to trimming and J lost 0 bases, with 15 bases between them. This CDR3 is 17 amino acids long. The germline CDR1 and CDR2 sequences are LGHDT and YNNKEL (reference sequence). CDR3 in amino acids: CASSPRTRKTNTGELFF. The CDR3 region has the DNA TGTGCCAGCAGCCCTAGGACAAGAAAGACGAACACCGGGGAGCTGTTTTTT. The variable domain in full, completed from reference TRBV3-1 and TRBJ2-2, reads DTAVSQTPKYLVTQMGNDKSIKCEQNLGHDTMYWYKQDSKKFLKIMFSYNNKELIINETVPNRFSPKSPDKAHLNLHINSLELGDSAVYFCASSPRTRKTNTGELFFGEGSRLTVL.

This clonotype was seen a single time. A much larger clone differs from this one at a single base, so this may be a read error. The V gene is TRBV7-9, the J gene TRBJ2-7; D not certain. This CDR3 contains 10 residues. CDR1 is SEHNR, CDR2 FQNEAQ, per germline (reference sequence). CDR3 nucleotide sequence: TGTGCCAACAGCCCGCCAGACCCAAACTTC. It translates to CANSPPDPNF. Filled out from reference TRBV7-9 and TRBJ2-7, the complete variable domain reads DTGVSQNPRHKITKRGQNVTFRCDPISEHNRLYWYRQTLGQGPEFLTYFQNEAQLEKSRLLSDRFSAERPKGSFSTLEIQRTEQGDSAMYLCANSPPDPNFGPGTRLTVT.

In its sample, this clonotype was seen a few times. The chain combines TRBV11-2 with TRBJ2-7; D might be TRBD1 or TRBD2, each matching 5 bases. There are 15 residues in the CDR3. Germline loops: CDR1 SGHAT, CDR2 FQNNGV. Trimming cost V 3 bases and J 6 bases, with 18 bases left between them. Here the CDR3 reads CASSLGPDRRIEQYF. CDR3 DNA sequence: TGTGCCAGCAGCTTGGGACCTGACCGCCGGATCGAGCAGTACTTC.

J is TRBJ2-3 and V is TRBV6-1; D is unresolved. Germline V gives CDR1 MNHNS, CDR2 SASEGT. Trimming stripped 4 bases from V and 2 bases from J, with 10 bases between. The length of the CDR3 is 14 residues. Here the CDR3 DNA reads TGTGCCAGCAGTGGACTCTTGCTCACAGATACGCAGTATTTT. It yields the protein CASSGLLLTDTQYF.

This clonotype is judged medium-sized (0.01 to 0.1%). This chain links TRBV5-4 with TRBJ2-1; 9 nucleotides align to TRBD2. CDR3 length: 15 residues. V gave up 4 bases and J gave up 8 bases; unmatched junction bases: 10. The germline V gene encodes CDR1 SGHNT and CDR2 YYREEE (reference sequence). The CDR3 sequence is CASSPLGGGADEQFF. The CDR3 DNA reads TGTGCCAGCAGCCCACTTGGCGGGGGGGCCGATGAGCAGTTCTTC.

CDR3 coding DNA: TGTGCCAGTAGTCCAGACTCTGGGGCCAACGTCCTGACTTTC. It encodes CASSPDSGANVLTF. The V call is TRBV19, the J call TRBJ2-6; D is undetermined. Trimming stripped 5 bases from V and 0 bases from J, with 5 bases between. Germline values: CDR1 LNHDA, CDR2 SQIVND (reference sequence). The CDR3 sequence is 14 residues long.

This clonotype was seen at least ten times. The CDR3 bases are TGCGCCAGCAGCTTGGTGGCGGGAGGGGACACTGAAGCTTTCTTT. It codes for CASSLVAGGDTEAFF. The chain couples TRBV5-1 to TRBJ1-1; D is perhaps TRBD1 (5 bases). Germline V lookup: CDR1 SGHRS, CDR2 YFSETQ. Trimming pared 0 bases from V and 3 bases from J, leaving 12 bases between. This CDR3 is 15 amino acids long.

By sample fraction, this clonotype is medium-sized (0.01 to 0.1%). The chain recombines TRBV5-6 with TRBJ2-5; TRBD1 matches at 7 bases. Losses at the gene ends were 5 bases for V and 2 bases for J; bases not matched to a gene: 12. The CDR3 extends over 16 amino acids. CDR1 is SGHDT and CDR2 is YYEEEE in the germline V gene. CDR3 in DNA: TGTGCCAGCAGTCCATTCAGGGGGTTCGGACAAGAGACCCAGTACTTC. As protein: CASSPFRGFGQETQYF.

This clonotype was detected many times. This chain links TRBV15 with TRBJ2-1; D uncertain. V was pared by 2 bases and J by 7 bases, with 15 bases between. Looked up from germline, CDR1 is LNHNV and CDR2 is YYDKDF (reference sequence). The CDR3 is 15 amino acids. The CDR3 nucleotides are TGTGCCACCAGCAGAACCTTTGGTTCAGCTAATGAGCAGTTCTTC. This sequence encodes CATSRTFGSANEQFF.

This clonotype was counted once. One end of the junction varies from germline; a read error may be responsible. The J gene is TRBJ2-5, the V gene TRBV12-3 or TRBV12-4; TRBD2 agrees at 10 bases. The CDR3 loop spans 15 amino acids. The CDR3 DNA is TGTGCCAGCAGTTTAACTAGCGGGGACCAAGAGACCCAGCACTTC. Its translation: CASSLTSGDQETQHF.

This clonotype was counted at least ten times. The rearrangement joins TRBV10-3 to TRBJ1-1; D perhaps matches TRBD1 (5 bases). Trimming left V 6 bases short and J 8 bases short, with 13 bases between. The CDR3 length is 12 residues. Germline CDR1 reads ENHRY; CDR2 reads SYGVKD. The CDR3 DNA is TGTGCCATCAGAGTACCCGGGACGGAAGCTTTCTTT. This encodes CAIRVPGTEAFF.

This clonotype was detected a few times. The J gene is TRBJ2-5, the V gene TRBV19, with 16 bases fitting TRBD2. The CDR3 totals 16 residues. The V gene's germline CDR1 is LNHDA and CDR2 SQIVND (reference sequence). V gave up 4 bases and J gave up 2 bases; unmatched junction bases: 1. The CDR3 DNA reads as TGTGCCAGTAGTAAGGGACTAGCGGGGGGGCAAGAGACCCAGTACTTC. It specifies CASSKGLAGGQETQYF.

By share, this clonotype ranks as medium-sized (0.01 to 0.1%). The CDR3 bases are TGTGCCAGCAGTTTGGGTGGCGGACTGAACACTGAAGCTTTCTTT. Its translation: CASSLGGGLNTEAFF. The rearrangement uses TRBV12-3 or TRBV12-4 and TRBJ1-1; no firm D call. The CDR3 extends over 15 amino acids. V gave up 3 bases and J gave up 0 bases, with 11 bases separating them.

In its sample, this clonotype ranks as medium-sized. The chain has TRBV5-6 and TRBJ2-7; 10 bases line up with TRBD1. The CDR3 has 15 residues. The germline CDR1 and CDR2 sequences are SGHDT and YYEEEE. J lost 3 bases, V lost 4 bases, and 7 bases had no gene match. The CDR3 is CASSEEGQGVYEQYF. CDR3 DNA sequence: TGTGCCAGCAGCGAGGAAGGACAGGGGGTCTACGAGCAGTACTTC.

Ten or more counts support this clonotype. The V gene is TRBV6-6, the J gene TRBJ2-5; 14 nucleotides agree with TRBD2. In germline, CDR1 is MNHNY, CDR2 SVGAGI (reference sequence). The CDR3 covers 16 residues. The trim removed 5 bases at V and 5 bases at J, leaving 7 bases unmatched. The CDR3 region is CASSRLAGGPEETQYF. The CDR3 DNA reads TGTGCCAGCAGTAGACTAGCGGGGGGGCCGGAGGAGACCCAGTACTTC.

This clonotype was observed a few times. The V gene is TRBV20-1, the J gene TRBJ2-7, with 11 bases fitting TRBD1. Germline V lookup: CDR1 DFQATT, CDR2 SNEGSKA (reference sequence). V gave up 0 bases and J gave up 2 bases; unmatched junction bases: 3. This CDR3 comprises 15 residues. The CDR3 nucleotides read TGCAGTGCTAGAGATCCGGGACAGGGGGCCTACGAGCAGTACTTC. Residues: CSARDPGQGAYEQYF.

This clonotype turned up a few times. The rearrangement joins TRBV6-2 or TRBV6-3 to TRBJ2-2, with 10 bases that match TRBD2. Germline V CDR1 and CDR2: MNHEY, SVGEGT. The J segment lost 7 bases and the V segment lost 6 bases, leaving 14 bases of the junction unmatched. The CDR3 consists of 17 residues. In DNA form, the CDR3 reads TGTGCCAGCAGACCTATACTGGGACTAGCGAGGGGCGGGGAGCTGTTTTTT. It is translated as CASRPILGLARGGELFF.

There are many counts of this clonotype. The genes are TRBV10-3 and TRBJ2-5; 12 bases map to TRBD2. The junction had 4 bases not matched to a gene; V was cut back by 6 bases and J by 5 bases. CDR3 length: 14 residues. Germline values: CDR1 ENHRY, CDR2 SYGVKD. The CDR3 is CAISSSGGGETQYF. CDR3 nucleotide sequence: TGTGCCATCAGCTCTAGCGGGGGGGGCGAGACCCAGTACTTC.

The chain recombines TRBV12-2 with TRBJ2-3; TRBD1 is the table's D call and was not checked against the DNA. TRBV12-2 has pseudogene status. This CDR3 spans 17 amino acids. CDR3 in amino acids: CASRPLKCGGTTDTQYF. CDR3 nucleotide sequence: TGTGCAAGTCGCCCCCTAAAGTGCGGGGGGACGACAGATACGCAGTATTTT.

In the case of this clonotype: A much larger clone lies one base from this, so it may be a read error. The V and J genes are TRBV10-1 and TRBJ2-2, with D unclear. From germline, CDR1 is WNHNN and CDR2 SYGVQD (reference sequence). The CDR3 length is 13 residues. V lost 7 bases to trimming and J lost 1 base, with 7 bases between them. DNA of the CDR3: TGCGCCAGCACGGACGTGAACACCGGGGAGCTGTTTTTT. As protein: CASTDVNTGELFF.

There are many counts of this clonotype. The V and J genes are TRBV7-2 and TRBJ2-7; 7 nucleotides line up with TRBD2. The V segment lost 5 bases and the J segment 5 bases; nucleotides outside the gene matches: 9. This CDR3 comprises 14 residues. In germline, CDR1 is SGHTA, CDR2 FQGNSA. The chain's CDR3 is CASSGEGYAHEQYF. DNA of the CDR3: TGTGCCAGCAGCGGGGAGGGGTACGCCCACGAGCAGTACTTC. Using reference TRBV7-2 and TRBJ2-7 for the parts outside the CDR3, the full variable domain is GAGVSQSPSNKVTEKGKDVELRCDPISGHTALYWYRQSLGQGLEFLIYFQGNSAPDKSGLPSDRFSAERTGGSVSTLTIQRTQQEDSAVYLCASSGEGYAHEQYFGPGTRLTVT.

This clonotype was counted many times. The gene calls are TRBV20-1 and TRBJ1-1; D not resolved. CDR3 length: 15 residues. Germline assignment: CDR1 DFQATT and CDR2 SNEGSKA (reference sequence). V was trimmed by 0 bases and J by 5 bases, leaving 16 bases between them. The CDR3 DNA is TGCAGTGCTAGAGATCGTCTGGGAAGGAGTACTGAAGCTTTCTTT. This encodes CSARDRLGRSTEAFF.